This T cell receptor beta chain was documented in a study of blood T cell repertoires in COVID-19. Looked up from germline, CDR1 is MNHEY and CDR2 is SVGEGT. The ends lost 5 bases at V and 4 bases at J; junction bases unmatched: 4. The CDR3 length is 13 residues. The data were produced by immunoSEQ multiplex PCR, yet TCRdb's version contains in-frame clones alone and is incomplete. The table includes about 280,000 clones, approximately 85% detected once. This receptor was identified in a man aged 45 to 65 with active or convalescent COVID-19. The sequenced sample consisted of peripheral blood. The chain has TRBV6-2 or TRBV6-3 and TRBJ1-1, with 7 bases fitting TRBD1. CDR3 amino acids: CASSIRDSTEAFF. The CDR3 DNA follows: TGTGCCAGCAGTATCCGGGACAGCACTGAAGCTTTCTTT.